The rows below give T cell receptor beta chains drawn from one sample of a study of shared clonotypes between healthy human individuals. Clones were sequenced by immunoSEQ multiplex PCR, and TCRdb holds only the in-frame ones, with some missing. The table lists 2 million to 2.5 million clones, approximately 93% of them singletons. The sequencing sample was made of naive CD4+ T cells from PBMCs. These receptors originate from a young man in good health. Some clones in this sample may be carry-over from other donors' samples. CDR3s include the opening cysteine and the closing phenylalanine or tryptophan. The order of the fields is D gene, clone size, V gene, J gene, CDR3 DNA, CDR3 protein. The D gene is left open where the match is weak. Size tells how often a clone was seen (once, few, many) or the class of an expanded clone, and some rows leave it out.

NA	NA	TRBV25-1	TRBJ2-5	TGTGCCAGCAGTGATCCCGACAGGTACCAAGAGACCCAGTACTTC	CASSDPDRYQETQYF
NA	NA	TRBV19	TRBJ2-7	TGTGCCAGTAGTTGGACTCGCAACTACGAGCAGTACTTC	CASSWTRNYEQYF
NA	NA	TRBV27	TRBJ2-2	TGTGCCAGCAGTTTACGGGCCGGGGAGCTGTTTTTT	CASSLRAGELFF
TRBD2	NA	TRBV7-9	TRBJ2-1	TGTGCCAGCAGCTCCGTGGGTAGCGGGAGGGCCGCATCAGCCAATGAGCAGTTCTTC	CASSSVGSGRAASANEQFF
TRBD2	NA	TRBV5-1	TRBJ2-5	TGCGCCAGCAGCTTAGCCGGTGGTAGCGGGAGAACCTTACAAGAGACCCAGTACTTC	CASSLAGGSGRTLQETQYF
NA	NA	TRBV27	TRBJ1-1	TGTGCCAGCAGTTTAGGCGGTAGGACTGAAGCTTTCTTT	CASSLGGRTEAFF
TRBD1	NA	TRBV6-5	TRBJ2-7	TGTGCCAGCAGGGGGACAGGGAGGACCTACGAGCAGTACTTC	CASRGTGRTYEQYF
TRBD1	once	TRBV2	TRBJ2-7	TGTGCCATTCAACCCGGGACAGGATCCTACGAGCAGTACTTC	CAIQPGTGSYEQYF
NA	NA	TRBV5-6	TRBJ2-2	TGTGCCAGCAGCACCACCCGCACCGGGGAGCTGTTTTTT	CASSTTRTGELFF
NA	NA	TRBV27	TRBJ1-4	TGTGCCAGCAGTCGTCTTAATGAAAAACTGTTTTTT	CASSRLNEKLFF
NA	NA	TRBV6-4	TRBJ1-2	TGTGCCAGCAGTGACTCGAGATGGGGTACCTATGGCTACACCTTC	CASSDSRWGTYGYTF
TRBD1	NA	TRBV28	TRBJ2-2	TGTGCCAGCAGTTTCAAGGGCTTCAGGGGGCGGAGGGCCGGGGAGCTGTTTTTT	CASSFKGFRGRRAGELFF
TRBD2	NA	TRBV14	TRBJ2-1	TGTGCCAGCAGCCATCGACTAGCGGGGACCATCTACAATGAGCAGTTCTTC	CASSHRLAGTIYNEQFF
NA	NA	TRBV5-6	TRBJ2-3	TGTGCCAGCAGCTTGCTGACTAGAGTTATAGATACGCAGTATTTT	CASSLLTRVIDTQYF
TRBD2	NA	TRBV11-2	TRBJ2-1	TGTGCCAGCAGCCGCGGGACTAGCGGGGGCGCAGGGCAGTTCTTC	CASSRGTSGGAGQFF
TRBD2	NA	TRBV7-2	TRBJ2-7	TGTGCCAGCAGCTTAGGGGGACTAGCGGGAGGACCGTACTTC	CASSLGGLAGGPYF
NA	NA	TRBV6-5	TRBJ2-2	TGTGCCAGCAGACTCTCCACCGGGGAGCTGTTTTTT	CASRLSTGELFF
NA	once	TRBV7-2	TRBJ2-7	TGTGCCAGCAGCTTACGGGCTTCCTACGAGCAGTACTTC	CASSLRASYEQYF
NA	NA	TRBV28	TRBJ2-2	TGTGCCAGCAATCGGGCGTCTAGCACCGGGGAGCTGTTTTTT	CASNRASSTGELFF
TRBD1	NA	TRBV29-1	TRBJ1-2	TGCAGCGCGGGACAGGGAGCCTATGGCTACACCTTC	CSAGQGAYGYTF
TRBD1	NA	TRBV29-1	TRBJ1-3	TGCAGCGTTGAACGGGACAGGGAGGATTCTGGAAACACCATATATTTT	CSVERDREDSGNTIYF
TRBD1	NA	TRBV5-4	TRBJ2-1	TGTGCCAGCAGCGTGGACAGGAACAATGAGCAGTTCTTC	CASSVDRNNEQFF
NA	NA	TRBV7-2	TRBJ2-1	TGTGCCAGCAGCCCCTCTCTCAGGGTCTACAATGAGCAGTTCTTC	CASSPSLRVYNEQFF
NA	NA	TRBV6-1	TRBJ1-2	TGTGCCAGCAGTGTGGGTGGGGGCACTTATGGCTACACCTTC	CASSVGGGTYGYTF
NA	NA	TRBV30	TRBJ1-1	TGTGCCTGGACCCGGGACCTCGAGGCGGCTTTCTTT	CAWTRDLEAAFF
TRBD2	NA	TRBV11-3	TRBJ2-5	TGTGCCAGCAGCCCGGGCCTAGCGGGAGGGGAGACCCAGTACTTC	CASSPGLAGGETQYF
TRBD1	NA	TRBV27	TRBJ2-3	TGTGCCAGCAGTCGACTACCGGGACAGGGGAATTCAGATACGCAGTATTTT	CASSRLPGQGNSDTQYF
TRBD1	NA	TRBV2	TRBJ1-2	TGTGCCAGCAAACCGGGACAGTCAAACTATGGCTACACCTTC	CASKPGQSNYGYTF
NA	NA	TRBV28	TRBJ2-7	TGTGCCAGCACCTCGAGGGTACCTTCGAGGGTGCAGTACTTC	CASTSRVPSRVQYF
NA	NA	TRBV19	TRBJ2-5	TGTGCCAGTAGTCGGCGGGCACTGCAAGAGACCCAGTACTTC	CASSRRALQETQYF
NA	few	TRBV29-1	TRBJ1-1	TGCAGCGTAACCTTAACCGGGTTGGGGAACACTGAAGCTTTCTTT	CSVTLTGLGNTEAFF
TRBD1	NA	TRBV27	TRBJ1-4	TGTGCCAGCAGTTTATCCGGGACAGGTGCTGAAAAACTGTTTTTT	CASSLSGTGAEKLFF
NA	NA	TRBV28	TRBJ1-4	TGTGCCAGCAGTCCTCGGGACCCCGTCGGAGATGAAAAACTGTTTTTT	CASSPRDPVGDEKLFF
NA	NA	TRBV19	TRBJ1-1	TGTGCCAGTAGCGAGGAGGCTCTGAACACTGAAGCTTTCTTT	CASSEEALNTEAFF
TRBD2	once	TRBV29-1	TRBJ2-1	TGCAGCGTTGAAGAGGGAGCGGGAGGAAACAATGAGCAGTTCTTC	CSVEEGAGGNNEQFF
NA	NA	TRBV11-1	TRBJ1-4	TGTGCCAGCAGCCCCCGTTGGGATAATGAAAAACTGTTTTTT	CASSPRWDNEKLFF
TRBD2	NA	TRBV28	TRBJ2-7	TGTGCCAGCAGTTCCATCGGGACTAGCGGATACTACGAGCAGTACTTC	CASSSIGTSGYYEQYF
TRBD1	NA	TRBV4-2	TRBJ1-3	TGTGCCAGCAGCCATTCCGGGACAGGGTCCGGAAACACCATATATTTT	CASSHSGTGSGNTIYF
TRBD2	NA	TRBV19	TRBJ2-6	TGTGCCAGTAGGGCGCCAGGGAGGGGCTCTGGGGCCAACGTCCTGACTTTC	CASRAPGRGSGANVLTF
NA	NA	TRBV4-1	TRBJ2-5	TGCGCCAGCAGCCAAACGGGTGAGACCCAGTACTTC	CASSQTGETQYF
TRBD2	NA	TRBV28	TRBJ2-7	TGTGCCAGCAGCCTCGGGGGGGGCGAGCAGTACTTC	CASSLGGGEQYF
TRBD2	NA	TRBV4-2	TRBJ2-3	TGTGCCAGCAGCCAGGGACTAGCGGGGGGCTACACAGATACGCAGTATTTT	CASSQGLAGGYTDTQYF
TRBD2	NA	TRBV5-1	TRBJ2-1	TGCGCCAGCAGCTTAAACGGGAGGTACAATGAGCAGTTCTTC	CASSLNGRYNEQFF
NA	once	TRBV2	TRBJ1-4	TGTGCCAGCAGCTTAATACGACAGCTTCTTAATGAAAAACTGTTTTTT	CASSLIRQLLNEKLFF
NA	NA	TRBV7-6	TRBJ2-3	TGTGCCAGCAGCCCCAGAGGAGGTAGCGGGCAGGGGTGGGATACGCAGTATTTT	CASSPRGGSGQGWDTQYF
TRBD2	NA	TRBV5-8	TRBJ2-3	TGTGCCAGCAGCTTGGGGACTAGCGGGACAGATACGCAGTATTTT	CASSLGTSGTDTQYF
NA	NA	TRBV7-2	TRBJ2-1	TGTGCCAGCACTCCCCAGTCAGGGCAGGATGAGCAGTTCTTC	CASTPQSGQDEQFF
NA	few	TRBV7-3	TRBJ2-1	TGTGCCAGCAGCATTCCTGGGGGTGAGCAGTTCTTC	CASSIPGGEQFF
NA	NA	TRBV2	TRBJ1-3	TGTGCCAGTGGGACGGAGCTTGGCACCATATATTTT	CASGTELGTIYF
NA	NA	TRBV29-1	TRBJ2-1	TGCAGCGTCCGGGACTCGTACAATGAGCAGTTCTTC	CSVRDSYNEQFF
NA	NA	TRBV6-1	TRBJ1-3	TGTGCCAGCAGACCCACACCGTCTGGAAACACCATATATTTT	CASRPTPSGNTIYF